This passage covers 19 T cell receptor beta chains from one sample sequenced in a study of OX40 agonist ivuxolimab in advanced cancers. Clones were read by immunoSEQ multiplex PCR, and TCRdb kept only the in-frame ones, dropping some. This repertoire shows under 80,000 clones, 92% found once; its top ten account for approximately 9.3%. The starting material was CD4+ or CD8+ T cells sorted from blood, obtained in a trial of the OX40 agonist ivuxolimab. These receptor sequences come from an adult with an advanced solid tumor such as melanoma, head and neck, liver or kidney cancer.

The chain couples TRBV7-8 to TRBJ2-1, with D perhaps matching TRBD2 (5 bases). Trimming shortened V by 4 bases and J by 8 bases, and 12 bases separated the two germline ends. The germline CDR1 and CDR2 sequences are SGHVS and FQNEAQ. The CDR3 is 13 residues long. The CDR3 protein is CASSSPTGDEQFF. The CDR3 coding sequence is TGTGCCAGCAGCTCTCCTACCGGGGATGAGCAGTTCTTC.

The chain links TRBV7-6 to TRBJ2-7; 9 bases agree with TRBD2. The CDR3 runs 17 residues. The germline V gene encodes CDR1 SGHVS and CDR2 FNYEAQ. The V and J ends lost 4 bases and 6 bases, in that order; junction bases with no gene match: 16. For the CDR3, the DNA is TGTGCCAGCAGCTCGTTCCCAGCCGGGACTAGCAGGGGCGAGCAGTACTTC. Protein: CASSSFPAGTSRGEQYF.

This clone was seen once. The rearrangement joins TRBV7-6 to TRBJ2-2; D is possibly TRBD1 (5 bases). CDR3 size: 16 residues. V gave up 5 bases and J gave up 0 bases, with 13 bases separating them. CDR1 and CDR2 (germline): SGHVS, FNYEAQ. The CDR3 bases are TGTGCCAGCAGCCTAATACAGGTCGCGAACACCGGGGAGCTGTTTTTT. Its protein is CASSLIQVANTGELFF.

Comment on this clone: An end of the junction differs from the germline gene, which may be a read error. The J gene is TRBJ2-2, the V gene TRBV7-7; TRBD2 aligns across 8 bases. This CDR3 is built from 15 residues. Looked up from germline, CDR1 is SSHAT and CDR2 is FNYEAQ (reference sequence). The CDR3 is CASSLDGGAGGELFF. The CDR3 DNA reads TGTGCTAGCAGCTTAGACGGGGGGGCCGGCGGGGAGCTGTTTTTT.

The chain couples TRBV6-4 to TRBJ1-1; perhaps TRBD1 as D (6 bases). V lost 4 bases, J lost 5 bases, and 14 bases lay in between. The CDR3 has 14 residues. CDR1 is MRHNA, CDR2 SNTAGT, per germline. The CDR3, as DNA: TGTGCCAGCAGTGCTCAGGGGTCGGGAACTGAAGCTTTCTTT. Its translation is CASSAQGSGTEAFF.

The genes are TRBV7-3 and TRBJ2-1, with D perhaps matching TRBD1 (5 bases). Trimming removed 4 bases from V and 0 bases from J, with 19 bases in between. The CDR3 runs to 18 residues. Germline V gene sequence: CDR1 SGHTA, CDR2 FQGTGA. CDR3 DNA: TGTGCCAGCAGCTCCGTTACAGGCCATGCTGACTCCTACAATGAGCAGTTCTTC. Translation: CASSSVTGHADSYNEQFF. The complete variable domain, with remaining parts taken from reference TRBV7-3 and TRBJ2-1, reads GAGVSQTPSNKVTEKGKYVELRCDPISGHTALYWYRQSLGQGPEFLIYFQGTGAADDSGLPNDRFFAVRPEGSVSTLKIQRTERGDSAVYLCASSSVTGHADSYNEQFFGPGTRLTVL.

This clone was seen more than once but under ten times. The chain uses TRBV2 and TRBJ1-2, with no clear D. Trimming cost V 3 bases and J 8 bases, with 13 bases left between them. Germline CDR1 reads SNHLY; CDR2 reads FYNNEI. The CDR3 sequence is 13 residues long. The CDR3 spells CASSDGKSYGYTF. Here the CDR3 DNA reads TGTGCCAGCAGTGACGGGAAATCCTACGGCTACACCTTC.

For the CDR3, the DNA is TGCGCCAGCAGCCAAGATGGGGGGGATTATCAGCCCCAGCATTTT. It encodes CASSQDGGDYQPQHF. The rearrangement joins TRBV4-3 to TRBJ1-5; tentatively, D is TRBD1 (5 bases). The germline CDR1 and CDR2 sequences are LGHNA and YSLEER. CDR3 length: 15 residues. With 0 bases removed from V and 5 bases from J, the gap between germline ends came to 11 bases.

CDR3 coding DNA: TGTGCCAGCAGCTTCGGGACAGGGGTCATCTACGAGCAGTACTTC. This gives the protein CASSFGTGVIYEQYF. The rearrangement uses TRBV5-5 and TRBJ2-7; TRBD1 matches 10 bases. This CDR3 comprises 15 residues. V gave up 2 bases and J gave up 3 bases; unmatched junction bases: 5. The germline V gene encodes CDR1 SGHKS and CDR2 YYEKEE (reference sequence).

This CDR3 reads CASSYGTSEETQYF. CDR3 DNA: TGTGCCAGCAGCTACGGGACTAGCGAAGAGACCCAGTACTTC. The chain joins TRBV13 to TRBJ2-5; 10 positions agree with TRBD2. The CDR3 covers 14 residues. CDR1 PRHDT and CDR2 FYEKMQ come from the germline V gene (reference sequence). With V trimmed by 4 bases and J by 3 bases, 2 bases remained unmatched.

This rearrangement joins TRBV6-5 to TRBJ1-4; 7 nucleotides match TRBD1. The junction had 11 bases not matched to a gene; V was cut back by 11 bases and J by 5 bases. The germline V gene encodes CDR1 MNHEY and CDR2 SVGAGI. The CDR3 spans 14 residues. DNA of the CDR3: TGTGCCCCCCACGGAGGGGGCCTGAATGAAAAACTGTTTTTT. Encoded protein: CAPHGGGLNEKLFF.

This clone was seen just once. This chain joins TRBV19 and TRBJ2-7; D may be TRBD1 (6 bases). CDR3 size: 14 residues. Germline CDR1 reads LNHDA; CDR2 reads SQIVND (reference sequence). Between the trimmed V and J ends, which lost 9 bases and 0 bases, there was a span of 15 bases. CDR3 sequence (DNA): TGTGCCAGCAAAGACAGGACCTCCTCCTACGAGCAGTACTTC. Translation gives CASKDRTSSYEQYF.

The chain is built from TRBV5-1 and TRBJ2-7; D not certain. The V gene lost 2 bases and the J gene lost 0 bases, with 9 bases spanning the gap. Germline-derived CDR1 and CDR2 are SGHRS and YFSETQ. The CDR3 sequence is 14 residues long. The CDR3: CASSFKGSSYEQYF. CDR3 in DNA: TGCGCCAGCAGCTTCAAGGGAAGCTCCTACGAGCAGTACTTC. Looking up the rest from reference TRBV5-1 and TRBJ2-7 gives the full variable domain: KAGVTQTPRYLIKTRGQQVTLSCSPISGHRSVSWYQQTPGQGLQFLFEYFSETQRNKGNFPGRFSGRQFSNSRSEMNVSTLELGDSALYLCASSFKGSSYEQYFGPGTRLTVT.

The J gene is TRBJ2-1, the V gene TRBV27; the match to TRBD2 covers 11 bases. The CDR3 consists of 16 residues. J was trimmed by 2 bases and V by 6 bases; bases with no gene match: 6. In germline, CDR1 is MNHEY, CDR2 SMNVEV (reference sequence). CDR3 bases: TGTGCCAGCAGCGCACTAGCGGGGGATACCTACAATGAGCAGTTCTTC. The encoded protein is CASSALAGDTYNEQFF.

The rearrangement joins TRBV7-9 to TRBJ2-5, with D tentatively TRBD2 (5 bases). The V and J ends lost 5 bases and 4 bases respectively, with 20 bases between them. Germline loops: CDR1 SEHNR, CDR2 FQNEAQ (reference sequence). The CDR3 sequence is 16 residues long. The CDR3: CASSPPLSDSRETQYF. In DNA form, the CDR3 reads TGTGCCAGCAGCCCCCCGTTGTCGGACTCACGAGAGACCCAGTACTTC.

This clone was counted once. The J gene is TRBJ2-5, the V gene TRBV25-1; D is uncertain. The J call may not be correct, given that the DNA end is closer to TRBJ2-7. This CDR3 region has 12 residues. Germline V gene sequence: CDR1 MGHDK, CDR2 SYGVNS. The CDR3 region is CAPVGFNYEQYF. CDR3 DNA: TGTGCCCCAGTTGGTTTTAACTACGAGCAGTACTTC.

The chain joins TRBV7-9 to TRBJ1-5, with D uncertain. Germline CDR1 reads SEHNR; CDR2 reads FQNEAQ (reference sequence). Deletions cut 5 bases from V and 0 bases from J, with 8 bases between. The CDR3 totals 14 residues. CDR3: CASSHFDSNQPQHF. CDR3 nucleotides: TGTGCCAGCAGCCACTTCGATAGCAATCAGCCCCAGCATTTT.

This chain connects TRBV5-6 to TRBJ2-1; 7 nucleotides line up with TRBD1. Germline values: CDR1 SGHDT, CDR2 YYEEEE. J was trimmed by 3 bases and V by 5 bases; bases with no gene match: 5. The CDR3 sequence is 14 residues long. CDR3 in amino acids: CASRGDRDYNEQFF. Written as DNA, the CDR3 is TGTGCCAGCAGAGGGGACAGAGACTACAATGAGCAGTTCTTC.

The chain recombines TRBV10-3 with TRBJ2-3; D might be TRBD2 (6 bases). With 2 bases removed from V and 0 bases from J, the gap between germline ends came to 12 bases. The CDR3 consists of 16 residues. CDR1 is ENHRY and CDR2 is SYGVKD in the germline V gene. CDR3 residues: CAISEMWRASTDTQYF. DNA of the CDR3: TGTGCCATCAGTGAGATGTGGAGGGCTAGCACAGATACGCAGTATTTT.